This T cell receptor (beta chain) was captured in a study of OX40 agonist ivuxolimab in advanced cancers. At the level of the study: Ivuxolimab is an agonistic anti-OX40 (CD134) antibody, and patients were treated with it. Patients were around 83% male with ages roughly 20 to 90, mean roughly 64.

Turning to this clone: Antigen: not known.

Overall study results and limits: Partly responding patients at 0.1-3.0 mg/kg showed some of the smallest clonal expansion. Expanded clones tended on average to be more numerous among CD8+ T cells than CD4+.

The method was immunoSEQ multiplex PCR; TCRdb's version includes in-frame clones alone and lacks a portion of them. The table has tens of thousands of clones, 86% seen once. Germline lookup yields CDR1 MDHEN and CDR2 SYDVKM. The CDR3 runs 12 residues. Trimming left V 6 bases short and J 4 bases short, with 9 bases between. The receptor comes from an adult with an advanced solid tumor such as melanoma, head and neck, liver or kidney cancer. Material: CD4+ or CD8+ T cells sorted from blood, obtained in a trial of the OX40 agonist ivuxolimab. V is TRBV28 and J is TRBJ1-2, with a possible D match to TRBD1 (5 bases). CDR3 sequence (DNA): TGTGCCAGCAGCGCCGGGACCTATGGCTACACCTTC. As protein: CASSAGTYGYTF.